The sequence of this T cell receptor (beta chain) was determined in a study of T cells in localized non-small cell lung cancer. Notes on the study in general: Exceeding tumor, uninvolved adjacent lung had the highest T cell clonality.

Sequenced by immunoSEQ multiplex PCR; TCRdb stores in-frame clones only, minus some. Of 35,000 or so clones listed, around 85% are singletons. The CDR3 runs to 15 residues. Germline V gene lookup returns CDR1 MNHEY and CDR2 SMNVEV (reference sequence). Germline trimming cut 5 bases from V and 10 bases from J; bases unmatched to any gene: 8. This clone has a handful of counts. What it binds is unknown. V usage is TRBV27 and J usage is TRBJ1-6, with TRBD1 identical over 10 bases. The receptor was derived from a woman aged 35 to 75 with stage I lung adenocarcinoma. Material: peripheral blood, obtained before any cancer treatment. CDR3: CASSRRDRGSSPLHF. In DNA, the CDR3 is TGTGCCAGCAGTCGTCGGGACAGGGGAAGCTCACCCCTCCACTTT.